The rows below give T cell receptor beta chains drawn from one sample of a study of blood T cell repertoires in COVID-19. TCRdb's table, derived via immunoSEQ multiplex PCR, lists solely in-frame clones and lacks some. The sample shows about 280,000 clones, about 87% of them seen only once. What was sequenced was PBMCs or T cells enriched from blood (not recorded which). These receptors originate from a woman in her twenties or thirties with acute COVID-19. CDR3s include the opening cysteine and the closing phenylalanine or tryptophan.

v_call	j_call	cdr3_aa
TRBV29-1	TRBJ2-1	CSVRSSGAYNEQFF
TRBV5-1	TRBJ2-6	CASSVQGVLSGANVLTF
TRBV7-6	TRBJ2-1	CASSRWTSGSPSSYNEQFF
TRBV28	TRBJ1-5	CASSRQGARNQPQHF
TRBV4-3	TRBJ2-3	CASSQDGPGLTDTQYF
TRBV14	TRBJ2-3	CASSQAARWVAGTDTQYF
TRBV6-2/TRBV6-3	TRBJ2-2	CASSIAGGSGELFF
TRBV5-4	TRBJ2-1	CASSLWLVNNEQFF
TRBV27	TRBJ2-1	CASSSSNGQVSYNEQFF
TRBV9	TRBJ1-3	CASSNQVGNTIYF
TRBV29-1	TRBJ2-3	CSVEIQTQGDTQYF
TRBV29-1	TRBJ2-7	CSVPAGERYEQYF
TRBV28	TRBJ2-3	CASSFNVAGVMDTQYF
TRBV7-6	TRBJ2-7	CASSSGTGIQYF
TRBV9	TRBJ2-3	CASSGWGETEEFTDTQYF
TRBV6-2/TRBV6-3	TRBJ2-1	CASSPPAGSYNEQFF
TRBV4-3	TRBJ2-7	CASSQDFSLAGGAYEQYF
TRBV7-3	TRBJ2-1	CASSMREGRLNEQFF
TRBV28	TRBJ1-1	CASSLSRGTGTEAFF
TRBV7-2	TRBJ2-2	CASRFIGNTGELFF
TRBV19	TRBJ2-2	CASTPSGRSGELFF
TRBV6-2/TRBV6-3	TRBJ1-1	CASSWGVNTEAFF
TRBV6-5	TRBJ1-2	CASSYDSTLYGYTF
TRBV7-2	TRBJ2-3	CASSLAYYRGRADTQYF
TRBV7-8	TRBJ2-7	CASSLGRDYEQYF
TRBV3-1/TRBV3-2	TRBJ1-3	CASSQAAPYSGNTIYF
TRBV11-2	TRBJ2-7	CASSLGLAIYEQYF
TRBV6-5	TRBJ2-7	CASSYSRGSFFEQYF
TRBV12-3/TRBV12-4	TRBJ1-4	CASSLAQQEKLFF
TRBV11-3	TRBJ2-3	CASSPTGTDTQYF
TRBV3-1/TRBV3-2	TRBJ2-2	CASSQGGNTGELFF
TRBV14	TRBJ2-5	CASSHRNSGYYQDF
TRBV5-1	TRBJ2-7	CASSGGGAYEQYF
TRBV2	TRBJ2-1	CASSLVYEQFF
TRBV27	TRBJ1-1	CASSEQGANTEAFF
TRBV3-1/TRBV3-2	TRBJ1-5	CASSQYRDRGPQHF
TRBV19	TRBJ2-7	CASSVTITYEQYF
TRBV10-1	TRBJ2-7	CASTDEEGRGFYEQYF
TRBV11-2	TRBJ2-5	CASSFNRGETQYF
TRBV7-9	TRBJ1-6	CASSLSGGGHSPLHF
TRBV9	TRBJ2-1	CASSVGLAGLGNEQFF
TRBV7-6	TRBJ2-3	CASSSEVAGGSADTQYF
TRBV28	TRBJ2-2	CASSLKRPNTGELFF
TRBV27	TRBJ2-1	CASSLYPSGIYNEQFF
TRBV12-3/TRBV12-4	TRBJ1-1	CASRVDRVELF
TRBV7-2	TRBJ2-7	CASRIDRVEQYF
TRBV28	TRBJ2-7	CAIQQGEYEQYF
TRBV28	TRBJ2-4	CASSDSGANIQYF
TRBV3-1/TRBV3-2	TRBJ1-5	CASRLPDSISNQPQHF
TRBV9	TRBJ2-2	CASSPIPSGPTGELFF
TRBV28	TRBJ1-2	CASSSSQGINYGYTF